These 26 T cell receptor beta chains came from one sample sequenced in a study of T cell responses to AZD1222 COVID-19 vaccine. TCRdb's copy holds only in-frame clones and misses some; the assay was immunoSEQ multiplex PCR. The table includes approximately 100,000 clones, around 94% detected once. The sequenced sample was peripheral blood, obtained on day 0 of AZD1222 vaccination. The receptor set was obtained from an adult in good health.

The chain has TRBV19 and TRBJ2-2, with D possibly TRBD2 on 5 matching bases. V shed 5 bases and J shed 4 bases, with 14 bases lying between them. The germline V gene has CDR1 LNHDA and CDR2 SQIVND (reference sequence). The CDR3 is made up of 15 amino acids. The DNA of the CDR3 is TGTGCCAGTAGTCGTACGGGGATCAGCACCGGGGAGCTGTTTTTT. The encoded protein is CASSRTGISTGELFF. The full variable domain, in which reference TRBV19 and TRBJ2-2 provide the parts outside the CDR3, is DGGITQSPKYLFRKEGQNVTLSCEQNLNHDAMYWYRQDPGQGLRLIYYSQIVNDFQKGDIAEGYSVSREKKESFPLTVTSAQKNPTAFYLCASSRTGISTGELFFGEGSRLTVL.

The table lists this clone with a count of one. The chain couples TRBV30 to TRBJ1-5, with no clear D. CDR3 length equals 11 residues. The germline V gene has CDR1 GTSNPN and CDR2 SVGIG (reference sequence). Trimming left V 2 bases short and J 9 bases short, with 8 bases between. CDR3 coding DNA: TGTGCCTGGAGTCGTTCAGGGCCCCAGCATTTT. This gives the protein CAWSRSGPQHF.

The chain employs TRBV9 and TRBJ2-1; 8 bases align to TRBD2. CDR1 and CDR2 from the germline V gene are SGDLS and YYNGEE. The junction had 13 bases not matched to a gene; V was cut back by 7 bases and J by 4 bases. This CDR3 contains 16 residues. CDR3 region: CASQAASGGPYNEQFF. The CDR3 bases are TGTGCCAGCCAAGCGGCCTCGGGAGGGCCTTACAATGAGCAGTTCTTC.

The CDR3 region has the DNA TGTGCCAGTAGTGAGGACGATTATAGCAATCAGCCCCAGCATTTT. Translated, it gives CASSEDDYSNQPQHF. The chain links TRBV19 to TRBJ1-5; D not certain. The ends were cut back, 5 bases at V and 0 bases at J, with 11 bases in the middle. Germline V gives CDR1 LNHDA, CDR2 SQIVND (reference sequence). CDR3 length: 15 residues.

This rearrangement joins TRBV27 to TRBJ1-6, with D possibly TRBD1 on 6 matching bases. Trimming removed 3 bases from V and 0 bases from J, with 9 bases in between. This CDR3 has 16 amino acids. Germline CDR1 and CDR2: MNHEY and SMNVEV (reference sequence). The DNA for the CDR3 is TGTGCCAGCAGTTTCGGACAGAGCTCCTATAATTCACCCCTCCACTTT. Protein sequence: CASSFGQSSYNSPLHF.

This chain joins TRBV19 and TRBJ1-2; 8 bases map to TRBD1. CDR3 length equals 15 residues. The germline V gene has CDR1 LNHDA and CDR2 SQIVND (reference sequence). The J segment lost 4 bases and the V segment lost 1 base, leaving 5 bases of the junction unmatched. CDR3 DNA: TGTGCCAGTAGTATAGTCCCAGGGGGCAGCTATGGCTACACCTTC. It specifies CASSIVPGGSYGYTF. Full variable domain (rest looked up from reference TRBV19 and TRBJ1-2): DGGITQSPKYLFRKEGQNVTLSCEQNLNHDAMYWYRQDPGQGLRLIYYSQIVNDFQKGDIAEGYSVSREKKESFPLTVTSAQKNPTAFYLCASSIVPGGSYGYTFGSGTRLTVV.

The V and J genes are TRBV18 and TRBJ1-2; D not resolved. Per the germline V gene, CDR1 is KGHSH and CDR2 is LQKENI. Trimming stripped 2 bases from V and 6 bases from J, with 13 bases between. CDR3 length equals 14 residues. CDR3 bases: TGTGCCAGCTCACCAGAATTCGGGTCGGATGGCTACACCTTC. It codes for CASSPEFGSDGYTF.

The chain has TRBV7-9 and TRBJ1-2; D is uncertain. The CDR3 has 13 amino acids. CDR1 is SEHNR and CDR2 is FQNEAQ in the germline V gene (reference sequence). V gave up 4 bases and J gave up 8 bases, with 14 bases separating them. CDR3 DNA sequence: TGTGCCAGCAGCTACCCCGAGGAGAGGGGCTACACCTTC. Protein product: CASSYPEERGYTF.

The gene calls are TRBV7-6 and TRBJ1-1; 7 nucleotides match TRBD1. This CDR3 has 14 amino acids. With 5 bases clipped from V and 1 base from J, the junction kept 4 bases outside the gene matches. Per germline, CDR1 SGHVS and CDR2 FNYEAQ. The CDR3, as DNA: TGTGCCAGCAGCGTCGGGACAGCGAACACTGAAGCTTTCTTT. It translates to CASSVGTANTEAFF.

The CDR3 here is CASSQNFQSSGANVLTF. The CDR3 DNA reads TGTGCCAGCAGCCAGAACTTCCAAAGCTCTGGGGCCAACGTCCTGACTTTC. This chain links TRBV4-2 with TRBJ2-6; D uncertain. The CDR3 has 17 amino acids. V lost 3 bases and J 0 bases, leaving 12 bases between the germline ends. Germline-derived CDR1 and CDR2 are LGHNA and YNFKEQ.

V is TRBV12-3 or TRBV12-4 and J is TRBJ2-3; no reliable D call. The CDR3 covers 13 residues. V was cut by 6 bases and J by 6 bases, with 13 bases left in between. The CDR3 region has the DNA TGTGCCAGCAGGACCCTCGCAGGCGATACGCAGTATTTT. Protein sequence: CASRTLAGDTQYF.

This clone appeared a single time. The chain recombines TRBV6-4 with TRBJ2-6; perhaps D is TRBD1 or TRBD2 (5 bases each). Trimming stripped 5 bases from V and 4 bases from J, with 18 bases between. Germline V gene lookup returns CDR1 MRHNA and CDR2 SNTAGT. There are 17 residues in the CDR3. The CDR3 DNA is TGTGCCAGCAGTAACCCAACCTCGGGGCAGGGGGCCAACGTCCTGACTTTC. Translated, it gives CASSNPTSGQGANVLTF.

The rearrangement uses TRBV6-1 and TRBJ2-1; maybe TRBD1 (5 bases). This CDR3 has 15 amino acids. The V end was cut by 2 bases, the J end by 0 bases, with 8 bases between. Germline-derived CDR1 and CDR2 are MNHNS and SASEGT. For the CDR3, the DNA is TGTGCCAGCAGTGAATATAGGGGCTCCTACAATGAGCAGTTCTTC. It translates to CASSEYRGSYNEQFF.

This chain links TRBV13 with TRBJ1-2; 8 bases line up with TRBD1. V lost 5 bases and J lost 4; bases outside the gene matches: 9. The CDR3 spans 15 residues. Germline-derived CDR1 and CDR2 are PRHDT and FYEKMQ (reference sequence). The CDR3 loop is CASSIGQGGLYGYTF. The CDR3 region has the DNA TGTGCCAGCAGCATCGGACAGGGTGGTCTCTATGGCTACACCTTC.

The chain combines TRBV5-1 with TRBJ2-6, with a possible D match to TRBD1 (5 bases). V lost 4 bases and J lost 0, with 8 bases in between. Germline CDR1 reads SGHRS; CDR2 reads YFSETQ. The CDR3 sequence is 15 residues long. Here the CDR3 DNA reads TGCGCCAGCAGCCCGACAGTCTCTGGGGCCAACGTCCTGACTTTC. It translates to CASSPTVSGANVLTF.

The chain couples TRBV4-2 to TRBJ2-1; 9 bases match TRBD2. In germline, CDR1 is LGHNA, CDR2 YNFKEQ. The CDR3 extends over 16 amino acids. Trimming cost V 0 bases and J 4 bases; bases outside gene matches: 4. The CDR3 region is CASSQEATSGYNEQFF. Here the CDR3 DNA reads TGTGCCAGCAGCCAAGAAGCGACTAGCGGATACAATGAGCAGTTCTTC.

This chain connects TRBV4-3 to TRBJ1-1; tentatively, D is TRBD1 (5 bases). The germline gives CDR1 LGHNA, CDR2 YSLEER. Trimming removed 1 base from V and 4 bases from J, with 13 bases in between. The CDR3 runs to 15 residues. CDR3 sequence reads: CASSQGEGTGTEAFF. DNA for the CDR3: TGCGCCAGCAGCCAAGGGGAGGGGACGGGCACTGAAGCTTTCTTT.

The chain has TRBV6-1 and TRBJ1-1; D may be TRBD1 (6 bases). The V end lost 5 bases, the J end lost 1 base, and 11 bases lay between the germline ends. Germline V gene sequence: CDR1 MNHNS, CDR2 SASEGT. The CDR3 sequence is 14 residues long. The CDR3 loop is CASSSTGKNTEAFF. The CDR3 DNA follows: TGTGCCAGCAGTTCGACAGGAAAGAACACTGAAGCTTTCTTT.

This clone has more than one count but fewer than ten. V is TRBV19 and J is TRBJ1-5; D gene unclear. This CDR3 is built from 13 residues. CDR1 and CDR2 (germline): LNHDA, SQIVND (reference sequence). V was trimmed by 7 bases and J by 3 bases, leaving 10 bases between them. This chain's CDR3 is CASMNSYNQPQHF. The CDR3 DNA reads TGTGCCAGTATGAACAGTTACAATCAGCCCCAGCATTTT.

The table lists this clone with a count of one. The chain uses TRBV2 and TRBJ1-4, with unresolved D. Between the trimmed V and J ends, which lost 6 bases and 8 bases, there was a span of 16 bases. The CDR3 has 14 residues. Germline values: CDR1 SNHLY, CDR2 FYNNEI. The CDR3 here is CASRTVGFSEKLFF. CDR3 coding DNA: TGTGCCAGCAGGACGGTGGGGTTCTCGGAAAAACTGTTTTTT.

The chain uses TRBV11-2 and TRBJ2-5, with TRBD1 as a possible D gene (5 bases). Germline V gives CDR1 SGHAT, CDR2 FQNNGV. CDR3 size: 14 residues. Trimming took 2 bases from V and 3 from J, leaving 10 bases between them. The CDR3 bases are TGTGCCAGCAGCTTAAACCAGGGAAAAGAGACCCAGTACTTC. Encoded protein: CASSLNQGKETQYF.

This chain uses TRBV11-3 with TRBJ1-1, with D possibly matching TRBD1 (6 bases). Between the trimmed V and J ends, which lost 3 bases and 1 base, there was a span of 24 bases. Germline V gene sequence: CDR1 SGHNT, CDR2 YENEEA. There are 19 residues in the CDR3. The chain's CDR3 is CASSLAVLGLTGGNTEAFF. CDR3 nucleotide sequence: TGTGCCAGCAGCTTGGCGGTCTTGGGTTTGACAGGAGGGAACACTGAAGCTTTCTTT.

The V call is TRBV4-3, the J call TRBJ1-4, with a weak D call TRBD1 (5 bases). The CDR3 contains 17 residues. The V end was cut by 0 bases, the J end by 7 bases, with 18 bases between. Germline CDR1 is LGHNA and CDR2 is YSLEER. The chain's CDR3 is CASSQESGQGGGEKLFF. CDR3 sequence (DNA): TGCGCCAGCAGCCAAGAGAGCGGGCAGGGTGGGGGTGAAAAACTGTTTTTT.

V gene TRBV15 combines with J gene TRBJ1-6, with unresolved D. Trimming took off 0 bases at V and 8 bases at J, with 5 bases between the two ends. This CDR3 spans 13 amino acids. The V gene's germline CDR1 is LNHNV and CDR2 YYDKDF (reference sequence). CDR3 sequence reads: CATSRDVDSPLHF. CDR3 nucleotide sequence: TGTGCCACCAGCAGAGATGTGGATTCACCCCTCCACTTT.

The chain uses TRBV4-1 and TRBJ2-1; 9 bases line up with TRBD2. Germline V gene data show CDR1 as MGHRA and CDR2 as YSYEKL. The CDR3 extends over 14 amino acids. V lost 5 bases, J lost 14 bases, and 13 bases stayed unmatched. The CDR3 here is CASSKTLAGAGEFF. CDR3 nucleotides: TGCGCCAGCAGCAAAACTTTAGCGGGAGCGGGTGAGTTCTTC.

This chain joins TRBV9 and TRBJ2-5; 8 bases are shared with TRBD2. J lost 0 bases, V lost 3 bases, and 13 bases had no gene match. The CDR3 is 18 amino acids. Germline V gene lookup returns CDR1 SGDLS and CDR2 YYNGEE. CDR3 loop: CASSEAASGGPNQETQYF. The CDR3 DNA follows: TGTGCCAGCAGCGAGGCGGCCAGCGGGGGTCCAAACCAAGAGACCCAGTACTTC.